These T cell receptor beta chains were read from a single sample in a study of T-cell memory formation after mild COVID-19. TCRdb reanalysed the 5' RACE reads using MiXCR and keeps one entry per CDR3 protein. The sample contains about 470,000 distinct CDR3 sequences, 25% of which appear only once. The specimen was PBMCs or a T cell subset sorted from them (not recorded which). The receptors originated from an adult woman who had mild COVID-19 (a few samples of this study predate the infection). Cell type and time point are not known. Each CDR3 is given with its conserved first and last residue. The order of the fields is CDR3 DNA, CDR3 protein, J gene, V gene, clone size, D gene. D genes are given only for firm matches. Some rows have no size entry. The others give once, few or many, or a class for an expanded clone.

TGTGCCAGCAGCTTAAGACCTGGGGGCGAGCAGTACTTC,CASSLRPGGEQYF,TRBJ2-7,TRBV7-8,few,.
TGTGCCAGCAGCTCCTCCGGGACTAGGGGGCGGGAGACCCAGTACTTC,CASSSSGTRGRETQYF,TRBJ2-5,TRBV11-2,few,.
TGCGCCAGCAGCTTGGTGGGACAGGGGATGACTGAAGCTTTCTTT,CASSLVGQGMTEAFF,TRBJ1-1,TRBV5-1,.,TRBD1
TGTGCCAGCTCGGGTTTAGCGGGGGGTCTCGACGAGCAGTACTTC,CASSGLAGGLDEQYF,TRBJ2-7,TRBV18,many,TRBD2
TGTGCCAGCAGTGATCCCGGGACAGGGGGCTATGAGCAGTTCTTC,CASSDPGTGGYEQFF,TRBJ2-1,TRBV25-1,.,TRBD1
TGTGCCAGCAGCTTAGATGTCGGCAGGGCTCGAGCAGATACGCAGTATTTT,CASSLDVGRARADTQYF,TRBJ2-3,TRBV11-2,.,.
TGCAGTGCGGAGCTACAGGGGGCTTACACCGGGGAGCTGTTTTTT,CSAELQGAYTGELFF,TRBJ2-2,TRBV20-1,few,TRBD1
TGCGCCAGCGGAGAATGGGGGGCTGGAGATACGCAGTATTTT,CASGEWGAGDTQYF,TRBJ2-3,TRBV5-1,few,.
TGTGCCAGCAGTTTTGAGGTGAACACTGAAGCTTTCTTT,CASSFEVNTEAFF,TRBJ1-1,TRBV12-3/TRBV12-4,.,.
TGTGCCAGCAGCCTACCGGGACGACAAGAGACCCAGTACTTC,CASSLPGRQETQYF,TRBJ2-5,TRBV7-2,few,.
TGTGCCAGCAGTCCTAGACCAGATACGCAGTATTTT,CASSPRPDTQYF,TRBJ2-3,TRBV12-3/TRBV12-4,many,.
TGTGCCAGCAGTCCTGGGACAGGGGCCCCCTATGGCTACACCTTC,CASSPGTGAPYGYTF,TRBJ1-2,TRBV12-3/TRBV12-4,.,TRBD1
TGTGCTAGTGCCTGGGGGGCCGGACAGCCCCAGCATTTT,CASAWGAGQPQHF,TRBJ1-5,TRBV12-5,few,.
TGCGCCAGCAGCTTGGGGACAGGCAGGGCGGCTAACTATGGCTACACCTTC,CASSLGTGRAANYGYTF,TRBJ1-2,TRBV5-1,.,TRBD1
TGTGCCAGCAGTTTATACGGGACGGGATACAATGAGCAGTTCTTC,CASSLYGTGYNEQFF,TRBJ2-1,TRBV27,.,.
TGTGCCACCAGTGATCCACAGGACTATGGCTACACCTTC,CATSDPQDYGYTF,TRBJ1-2,TRBV24-1,few,.
TGTGCCAGCAGCCCCGCGGCTGGCGGCGGGCCGTACTTC,CASSPAAGGGPYF,TRBJ2-7,TRBV3-1,many,.
TGCAGTGCTAGAAATCCGGGACAGGGGTACGAGCAGTACTTC,CSARNPGQGYEQYF,TRBJ2-7,TRBV20-1,.,TRBD1
TGTGCCAGCAGCCAAGGGGGGGGACTCACTGAAGCTTTCTTT,CASSQGGGLTEAFF,TRBJ1-1,TRBV3-1,few,.
TGTGCCTGGAGTCGAGGGGCCTCAGCCAAAAACATTCAGTACTTC,CAWSRGASAKNIQYF,TRBJ2-4,TRBV30,once,.
TGTGCCAGCAGCTTACGACAGAGCTACGAGCAGTACTTC,CASSLRQSYEQYF,TRBJ2-7,TRBV7-9,many,.
TGCAGCGTTGAAGATTGGGGTCCCGTGGGTGAGCAGTTCTTC,CSVEDWGPVGEQFF,TRBJ2-1,TRBV29-1,.,.
TGTGCCAGCAGCTCGAGGGGGGACAGGGGGTACCAAGAGACCCAGTACTTC,CASSSRGDRGYQETQYF,TRBJ2-5,TRBV7-9,.,TRBD1
TGTGCCAGCAGTAGGACAGGGAATTCCCACGAGCAGTACTTC,CASSRTGNSHEQYF,TRBJ2-7,TRBV2,.,TRBD1
TGCGCCAGCAGGATCCGTGACAGGGATGGGCAGTTCTTC,CASRIRDRDGQFF,TRBJ2-1,TRBV5-1,few,TRBD1
TGCAGTGCTAGAGCGAGGGATAGGCAGCACTATGGCTACACCTTC,CSARARDRQHYGYTF,TRBJ1-2,TRBV20-1,.,.
TGTGCCAGCAGTTCGGTTAGCAATCAGCCCCAGCATTTT,CASSSVSNQPQHF,TRBJ1-5,TRBV12-3/TRBV12-4,few,.
TGTGCCACCAGTGACCGACCCCCGACAGGGGCCGGGGAGCTGTTTTTT,CATSDRPPTGAGELFF,TRBJ2-2,TRBV24-1,few,TRBD1
TGTGCCAGCAGTGAAGGGGTTGGCAGGGGAGGGTCGGGGTTGAGGACTGAAGCTTTCTTT,CASSEGVGRGGSGLRTEAFF,TRBJ1-1,TRBV6-1,few,.
TGCGCCAGCAGCACCGGATCGACAGGGGGTATCACTGAAGCTTTCTTT,CASSTGSTGGITEAFF,TRBJ1-1,TRBV5-1,many,TRBD1
TGTGCCAGCAGCCCAGGACTAGCGGGAACAGAGACCCAGTACTTC,CASSPGLAGTETQYF,TRBJ2-5,TRBV12-3/TRBV12-4,.,TRBD2
TGCAGTGCTAGAGATCCCATGACGGGGGGGCCAGTTGGTGCCCAGTACTTC,CSARDPMTGGPVGAQYF,TRBJ2-5,TRBV20-1,.,TRBD2
TGCAGTGCTAGCCAGTCTAGCGTTCGCCACAATGAGCAGTTCTTC,CSASQSSVRHNEQFF,TRBJ2-1,TRBV20-1,few,.
TGCGCCAGCAGCCAAGGCCCCCTGGGGGCAGGGGGGTTCTTC,CASSQGPLGAGGFF,TRBJ2-1,TRBV4-1,few,TRBD1
TGTGCCAGCAGCCAAGATCAGGCAGGCCGTGGCTACACCTTC,CASSQDQAGRGYTF,TRBJ1-2,TRBV3-1,.,.
TGTGCCAGCAGCTTAGATCTATACAGCACCGGGGAGCTGTTTTTT,CASSLDLYSTGELFF,TRBJ2-2,TRBV11-2,.,.
TGCAGTGCTAGGACAGCTGGAAACACCGGGGAGCTGTTTTTT,CSARTAGNTGELFF,TRBJ2-2,TRBV20-1,.,.
TGTGCCAGCAGCTTAAGCGGGGTAGGGAGGTTGTTAGGAGAGACCCAGTACTTC,CASSLSGVGRLLGETQYF,TRBJ2-5,TRBV7-6,few,TRBD2
TGCGCCAGCAGCCAAGGGACAGGGGGCGTCGGCTATGGCTACACCTTC,CASSQGTGGVGYGYTF,TRBJ1-2,TRBV4-3,.,TRBD1
TGTGCCACATGGACAGGCAACTATGGCTACACCTTC,CATWTGNYGYTF,TRBJ1-2,TRBV10-3,.,TRBD1
TGTGCCAGCGGGAGGGATGAGCAGTTCTTC,CASGRDEQFF,TRBJ2-1,TRBV2,few,TRBD2
TGTGCCAGCAGTTCCCCCCCTAGCGGGAGAAATTATTCCCCAAAAGAGACCCAGTACTTC,CASSSPPSGRNYSPKETQYF,TRBJ2-5,TRBV12-3/TRBV12-4,.,TRBD2
TGTGCCAGCAGTTTAGGAAACAGGGGGCGCACAGATACGCAGTATTTT,CASSLGNRGRTDTQYF,TRBJ2-3,TRBV12-3/TRBV12-4,.,TRBD1
TGCGCCAGCAGCTTGGTAGGCGCGGACGAGCAGTACTTC,CASSLVGADEQYF,TRBJ2-7,TRBV5-1,few,.
TGTGCCACCAGTGAAGTCCGGGACAGGGGACGAGAGCAGTTCTTC,CATSEVRDRGREQFF,TRBJ2-1,TRBV24-1,.,TRBD1
TGTGCCAGCAGCTTAGTTCCAGCGGACCCATGGAAGACCCAGTACTTC,CASSLVPADPWKTQYF,TRBJ2-5,TRBV7-2,few,.
TGTGCCAGCAGCTTGGGGCCCGGGGCCAATGAGCAGTTCTTC,CASSLGPGANEQFF,TRBJ2-1,TRBV5-5,few,.
TGCAGTGCTAGGAAGCGGGGGGCGGGAGAGCAGTTCTTC,CSARKRGAGEQFF,TRBJ2-1,TRBV20-1,.,TRBD2
TGTGCCAGCAGCACACGGAATAGCGGGGGGGCCGGTACAGATACGCAGTATTTT,CASSTRNSGGAGTDTQYF,TRBJ2-3,TRBV7-9,few,TRBD2
TGCGCCAGCAGCTTGGATGCCGGGACAGCGTCCTACGAGCAGTACTTC,CASSLDAGTASYEQYF,TRBJ2-7,TRBV5-1,few,TRBD1
TGCAGCGTTGTAGCGGGAAAAGATACGCAGTATTTT,CSVVAGKDTQYF,TRBJ2-3,TRBV29-1,.,TRBD2
TGTGCCAGCAGCCCCCGGCAGGGGGACATTTATGGCTACACCTTC,CASSPRQGDIYGYTF,TRBJ1-2,TRBV7-9,few,TRBD1
TGTGCCAGCAGTCCTCGGCTGGGAGGCACAGATACGCAGTATTTT,CASSPRLGGTDTQYF,TRBJ2-3,TRBV12-3/TRBV12-4,few,.
TGTGCCAGCAGCTCCAATATGTATGGTTCTAACGACAATGAGCAGTTCTTC,CASSSNMYGSNDNEQFF,TRBJ2-1,TRBV7-3,.,.
TGTGCCAGCAGCCCTCGGGCACCTACAGATACGCAGTATTTT,CASSPRAPTDTQYF,TRBJ2-3,TRBV11-3,many,.
TGTGCCAGCAGCTTAGTGGTCAGGGGGGAGACCCAGTACTTC,CASSLVVRGETQYF,TRBJ2-5,TRBV7-6,few,TRBD1
TGTGCCAGCAGCCCGGGACTAGCGGGAGGGCCGGCACGTTTATATGAGCAGTTCTTC,CASSPGLAGGPARLYEQFF,TRBJ2-1,TRBV9,.,TRBD2
TGTGCCAGCAGCTCAGCAAAATCCGCAGATACGCAGTATTTT,CASSSAKSADTQYF,TRBJ2-3,TRBV7-6,few,.
TGCGCCAGCAGCTTGACAGCTAAGAACACCGGGGAGCTGTTTTTT,CASSLTAKNTGELFF,TRBJ2-2,TRBV5-1,once,.